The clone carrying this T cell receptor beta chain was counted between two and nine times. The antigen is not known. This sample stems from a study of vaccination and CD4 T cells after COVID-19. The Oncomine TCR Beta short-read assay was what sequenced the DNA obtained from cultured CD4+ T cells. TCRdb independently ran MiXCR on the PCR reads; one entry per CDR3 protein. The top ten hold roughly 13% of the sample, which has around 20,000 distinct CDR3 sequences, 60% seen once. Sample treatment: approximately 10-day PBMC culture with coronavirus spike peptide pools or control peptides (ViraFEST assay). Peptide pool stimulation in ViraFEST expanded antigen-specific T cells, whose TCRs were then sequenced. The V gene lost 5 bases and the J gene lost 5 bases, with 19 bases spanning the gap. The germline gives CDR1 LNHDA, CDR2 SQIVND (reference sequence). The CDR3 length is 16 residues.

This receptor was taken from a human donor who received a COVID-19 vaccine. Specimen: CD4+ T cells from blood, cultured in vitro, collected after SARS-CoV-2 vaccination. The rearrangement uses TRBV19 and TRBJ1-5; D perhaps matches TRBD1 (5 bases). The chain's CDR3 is CASSGTGGIGHQPQHF. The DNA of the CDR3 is TGTGCCAGTAGTGGGACCGGTGGGATAGGGCATCAGCCCCAGCATTTT.